This TCR beta chain was documented in a study of cytomegalovirus exposure and HLA in healthy donors. The V end lost 3 bases, the J end lost 7 bases, and 15 bases lay between the germline ends. Germline values: CDR1 GTSNPN, CDR2 SVGIG (reference sequence). The CDR3 is 13 residues long. Use of 60 Vbeta and 13 Jbeta primers characterized the PCR. Profiled with immunoSEQ multiplex PCR; TCRdb holds only in-frame clones, not every one. The data contain fewer than 45,000 clones, around 76% of them singletons. The sequence was obtained from a woman under 40 in good health and CMV-seropositive. The chain uses TRBV30 and TRBJ1-2; possible D gene TRBD1, 6 bases. Sequencing used PBMCs. The CDR3 region has the DNA TGTGCCTGGAGACCCAGGGGATCGGGTGGCTACACCTTC. As protein: CAWRPRGSGGYTF.